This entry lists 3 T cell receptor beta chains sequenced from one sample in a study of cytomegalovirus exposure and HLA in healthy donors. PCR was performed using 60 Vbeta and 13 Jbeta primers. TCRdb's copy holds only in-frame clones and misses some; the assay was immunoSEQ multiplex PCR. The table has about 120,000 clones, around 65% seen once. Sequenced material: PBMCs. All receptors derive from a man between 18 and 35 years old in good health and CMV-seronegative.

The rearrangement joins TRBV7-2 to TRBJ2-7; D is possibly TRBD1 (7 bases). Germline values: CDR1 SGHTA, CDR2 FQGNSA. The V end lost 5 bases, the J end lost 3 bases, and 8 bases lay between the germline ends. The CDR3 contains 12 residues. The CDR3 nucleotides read TGTGCCAGCAGCCAGGGGGGCTACGAGCAGTACTTC. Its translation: CASSQGGYEQYF.

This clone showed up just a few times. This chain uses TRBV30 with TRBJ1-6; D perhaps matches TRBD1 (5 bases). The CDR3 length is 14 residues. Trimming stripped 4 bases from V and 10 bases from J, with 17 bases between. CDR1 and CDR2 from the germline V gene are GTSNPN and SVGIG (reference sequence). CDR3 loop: CAWNHGGEGSPLHF. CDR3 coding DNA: TGTGCCTGGAACCACGGGGGTGAAGGCTCACCCCTCCACTTT.

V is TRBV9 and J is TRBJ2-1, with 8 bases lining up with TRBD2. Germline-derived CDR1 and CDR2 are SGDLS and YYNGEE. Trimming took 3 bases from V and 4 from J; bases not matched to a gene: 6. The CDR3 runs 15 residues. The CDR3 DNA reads TGTGCCAGCAGCGCGGGGGGGCGATCATACAATGAGCAGTTCTTC. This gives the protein CASSAGGRSYNEQFF.